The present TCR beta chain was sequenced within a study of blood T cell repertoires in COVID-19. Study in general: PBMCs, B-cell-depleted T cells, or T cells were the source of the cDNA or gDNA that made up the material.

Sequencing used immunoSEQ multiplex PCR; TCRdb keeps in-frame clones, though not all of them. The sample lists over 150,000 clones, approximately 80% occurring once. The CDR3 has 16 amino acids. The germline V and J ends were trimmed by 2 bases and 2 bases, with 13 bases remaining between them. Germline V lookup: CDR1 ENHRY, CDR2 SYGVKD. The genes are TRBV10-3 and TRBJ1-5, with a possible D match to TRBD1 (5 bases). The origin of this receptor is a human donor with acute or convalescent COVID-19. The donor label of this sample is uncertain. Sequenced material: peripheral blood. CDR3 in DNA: TGTGCCATCAGTGAGGTTCAGGGCGTGGGCAATCAGCCCCAGCATTTT. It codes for CAISEVQGVGNQPQHF.